This T cell receptor beta chain was obtained from a study of blood T cell repertoires in COVID-19. Per the germline V gene, CDR1 is LGHDT and CDR2 is YNNKEL (reference sequence). CDR3 length: 14 amino acids. V was trimmed by 1 base and J by 0 bases, leaving 5 bases between them. The protocol was immunoSEQ multiplex PCR, while the TCRdb copy is restricted to in-frame clones and leaves out a portion. The sample has about 320,000 clones, around 82% seen once. Material: peripheral blood. The gene calls are TRBV3-1 (or the pseudogene TRBV3-2) and TRBJ2-3, with no clear D. The sequence derives from a woman aged 50 to 65 with acute or convalescent COVID-19. This CDR3 is CASSQVISTDTQYF. The CDR3 nucleotides read TGTGCCAGCAGCCAAGTTATCAGCACAGATACGCAGTATTTT.